The 32 T cell receptor beta chains below come from one sample, sequenced in a study of response to subunit inactivated influenza vaccine (dated by TCRdb to the late 2010s). The label giving this sample's time point can be read as: approximately 47 days after influenza vaccine administration. Library prep was done by RT-PCR. TCRdb records Illumina HiSeq 2500 as the sequencer. TCRdb reanalyzed the raw reads on its own, using fastp at Q25 for trimming and MiXCR for clone calling, and kept in-frame beta chains. Each CDR3 protein gets just one entry, which takes the most common genes and DNA from the rows behind it. The sample has 450,000 to 500,000 distinct CDR3 sequences on record, roughly 9.8% of them singletons. The leading ten clones occupy roughly 12% of the sample. The sequences come from PBMCs from blood, collected about 40 days after vaccination. The receptors were sampled from a man aged 45 to 65 who received an inactivated influenza vaccine. Donor details come from another sample of the same person, matched by shared clones.

The chain carries TRBV7-3 and TRBJ2-3; D unclear. V was pared by 1 base and J by 6 bases, with 8 bases between. There are 13 residues in the CDR3. Germline V CDR1 and CDR2: SGHTA, FQGTGA. This CDR3 is CASSLKSQDTQYF. CDR3 DNA: TGTGCCAGCAGCTTAAAGTCACAGGATACGCAGTATTTT.

The chain recombines TRBV6-5 with TRBJ2-7; 8 bases match TRBD1. The ends lost 0 bases at V and 3 bases at J; junction bases unmatched: 13. This CDR3 is built from 18 residues. The germline CDR1 and CDR2 sequences are MNHEY and SVGAGI. The CDR3 here is CASSYSTQGGQGLYEQYF. The CDR3 bases are TGTGCCAGCAGTTACTCGACTCAGGGTGGACAGGGACTCTACGAGCAGTACTTC.

This clonotype appeared a few times. The V and J genes are TRBV7-2 and TRBJ2-5, with 7 bases lining up with TRBD1. CDR3 length equals 14 residues. Germline CDR1 and CDR2: SGHTA and FQGNSA. The ends lost 5 bases at V and 5 bases at J; junction bases unmatched: 8. The chain's CDR3 is CASSPQGSGETQYF. The CDR3 nucleotides read TGTGCCAGCAGCCCACAGGGGAGTGGTGAGACCCAGTACTTC.

V gene TRBV7-2 combines with J gene TRBJ1-1, with D hard to call. This CDR3 is 15 amino acids long. In germline, CDR1 is SGHTA, CDR2 FQGNSA. V dropped 2 bases and J dropped 5 bases, with 15 bases sitting between them. The CDR3 sequence: CASSLFGEAGTEAFF. For the CDR3, the DNA is TGTGCCAGCAGCTTATTTGGGGAAGCGGGGACTGAAGCTTTCTTT.

The CDR3 protein is CASRAGTDTDTQYF. The CDR3 DNA follows: TGTGCCAGCAGGGCCGGGACAGATACAGATACGCAGTATTTT. The chain carries TRBV28 and TRBJ2-3; TRBD1 matches 7 bases. The CDR3 runs to 14 residues. The V gene end was trimmed by 6 bases and the J gene end by 3 bases; junction bases not matched to a gene: 6. Germline CDR1 reads MDHEN; CDR2 reads SYDVKM.

There are a few counts of this clonotype. V and J are TRBV20-1 and TRBJ2-3, with 14 bases fitting TRBD2. V lost 5 bases to trimming and J lost 6 bases; unmatched junction nucleotides: 4. This CDR3 has 14 residues. Germline CDR1 is DFQATT and CDR2 is SNEGSKA (reference sequence). CDR3 bases: TGCAGTGCTTCGGGACTAGCGGGAGACGATACGCAGTATTTT. Protein product: CSASGLAGDDTQYF.

This clonotype was observed a few times. This rearrangement joins TRBV7-2 to TRBJ2-7; weak D call: TRBD1 (6 bases). The CDR3 totals 14 residues. CDR1 and CDR2 (germline): SGHTA, FQGNSA. Trimming took 4 bases from V and 2 from J, leaving 12 bases between them. In nucleotides, the CDR3 is TGTGCCAGCAGCTCGGACAGCCACACCTACGAGCAGTACTTC. This encodes CASSSDSHTYEQYF.

This clonotype has a handful of counts. The J gene is TRBJ2-5, the V gene TRBV12-3 or TRBV12-4, with D perhaps matching TRBD1 (6 bases). The V gene lost 3 bases and the J gene lost 10 bases, with 18 bases spanning the gap. The CDR3 is 14 residues long. The chain's CDR3 is CASSLSQGTRGQYF. In DNA, the CDR3 is TGTGCCAGCAGTTTGTCCCAGGGGACCAGGGGCCAGTACTTC.

In its sample, this clonotype was seen many times. The chain links TRBV10-3 to TRBJ2-1; a weak D match, TRBD1 (6 bases). The germline V gene encodes CDR1 ENHRY and CDR2 SYGVKD. CDR3 size: 15 residues. V lost 2 bases, J lost 5 bases, and 13 bases lay in between. CDR3 amino acids: CAISEVSGVNNEQFF. CDR3 bases: TGTGCCATCAGTGAGGTTTCAGGGGTGAACAATGAGCAGTTCTTC.

The chain carries TRBV15 and TRBJ2-2; D not resolved. The V gene lost 1 base and the J gene lost 2 bases, with 11 bases spanning the gap. This CDR3 region has 16 residues. The germline CDR1 and CDR2 sequences are LNHNV and YYDKDF (reference sequence). The CDR3 sequence is CATSRVGRSNTGELFF. CDR3 bases: TGTGCCACCAGCAGAGTGGGCAGGAGTAACACCGGGGAGCTGTTTTTT.

This clonotype was observed a handful of times. CDR3 sequence: CASSLRQGAPGYGYTF. CDR3 in DNA: TGTGCCAGCAGTTTAAGACAGGGGGCGCCTGGCTATGGCTACACCTTC. This chain uses TRBV27 with TRBJ1-2; 10 bases are shared with TRBD1. The CDR3 contains 16 residues. Trimming cost V 2 bases and J 4 bases; bases outside gene matches: 7. Germline V gives CDR1 MNHEY, CDR2 SMNVEV (reference sequence).

V gene TRBV7-2 combines with J gene TRBJ2-1; no firm D call. The CDR3 totals 12 residues. V was clipped by 5 bases and J by 10 bases, with 12 bases between them. In germline, CDR1 is SGHTA, CDR2 FQGNSA. CDR3 in amino acids: CASSPEIGEQFF. DNA of the CDR3: TGTGCCAGCAGCCCCGAGATAGGCGAGCAGTTCTTC. Based on the CDR3 plus reference TRBV7-2 and TRBJ2-1, the full variable domain is GAGVSQSPSNKVTEKGKDVELRCDPISGHTALYWYRQSLGQGLEFLIYFQGNSAPDKSGLPSDRFSAERTGGSVSTLTIQRTQQEDSAVYLCASSPEIGEQFFGPGTRLTVL.

This chain joins TRBV4-3 and TRBJ2-1; possibly TRBD1 for D (6 bases). Trimming took off 1 base at V and 7 bases at J, with 11 bases between the two ends. CDR1 is LGHNA, CDR2 YSLEER, per germline. The CDR3 sequence is 14 residues long. CDR3 bases: TGCGCCAGCAGCCAAGTTACAGGGAAGAATGAGCAGTTCTTC. It translates to CASSQVTGKNEQFF.

The rearrangement joins TRBV5-1 to TRBJ2-1; TRBD1 is a possible D gene (5 bases). The germline CDR1 and CDR2 sequences are SGHRS and YFSETQ. CDR3 size: 16 residues. Trimming took off 4 bases at V and 5 bases at J, with 19 bases between the two ends. The CDR3 DNA is TGCGCCAGCAGCATCCTAGGGGCCTACCTAAACAATGAGCAGTTCTTC. Amino acid sequence: CASSILGAYLNNEQFF.

This chain uses TRBV4-2 with TRBJ2-3, with D tentatively TRBD1 (6 bases). The V end lost 4 bases, the J end lost 5 bases, and 10 bases lay between the germline ends. This CDR3 has 13 amino acids. The germline V gene encodes CDR1 LGHNA and CDR2 YNFKEQ. CDR3 amino acids: CASSRATGDTQYF. CDR3 coding DNA: TGTGCCAGCAGCCGCGCGACAGGAGATACGCAGTATTTT.

In this sample, this clonotype turned up many times. This chain joins TRBV6-5 and TRBJ1-2; TRBD1 might be the D (6 bases). Germline loops: CDR1 MNHEY, CDR2 SVGAGI. This CDR3 contains 14 residues. Trimming took 2 bases from V and 6 from J, leaving 13 bases between them. CDR3 nucleotides: TGTGCCAGCAGTTACGATTTAAGGGGGAATGGCTACACCTTC. It codes for CASSYDLRGNGYTF.

This clonotype was recorded at least ten times. V and J are TRBV7-2 and TRBJ1-1; 7 positions match TRBD1. Germline V gene sequence: CDR1 SGHTA, CDR2 FQGNSA. The CDR3 is made up of 14 amino acids. J lost 0 bases, V lost 7 bases, and 5 bases had no gene match. The CDR3 DNA sequence: TGTGCCAGCAAGTTGACAGGGCTGAACACTGAAGCTTTCTTT. This sequence encodes CASKLTGLNTEAFF. The whole variable domain, remainder taken from reference TRBV7-2 and TRBJ1-1, is GAGVSQSPSNKVTEKGKDVELRCDPISGHTALYWYRQSLGQGLEFLIYFQGNSAPDKSGLPSDRFSAERTGGSVSTLTIQRTQQEDSAVYLCASKLTGLNTEAFFGQGTRLTVV.

The rearrangement joins TRBV6-2 or TRBV6-3 to TRBJ2-5; D remains unclear. The CDR3 length is 12 residues. Trimming took off 6 bases at V and 9 bases at J, with 14 bases between the two ends. Germline V lookup: CDR1 MNHEY, CDR2 SVGEGT. For the CDR3, the DNA is TGTGCCAGCAGGGAAGTTGAACGGGCCCAGTACTTC. Translated: CASREVERAQYF.

This clonotype was counted at least ten times. This chain links TRBV7-9 with TRBJ2-2; 8 positions match TRBD1. Per the germline V gene, CDR1 is SEHNR and CDR2 is FQNEAQ (reference sequence). After removal of 4 bases from V and 6 bases from J, the junction contained 7 bases not matched to a gene. This CDR3 contains 15 residues. As DNA, the CDR3 is TGTGCCAGCAGCTGGACAGGGTCTAACGCCGGGGAGCTGTTTTTT. Amino acids: CASSWTGSNAGELFF.

The rearrangement links TRBV29-1 to TRBJ1-1; D is possibly TRBD1 (5 bases). The V gene's germline CDR1 is SQVTM and CDR2 ANQGSEA. V was shortened by 7 bases and J by 6 bases, with 15 bases between the two germline ends. The CDR3 is made up of 12 amino acids. The CDR3 protein is CSAPGPSAEAFF. The CDR3 nucleotides read TGCAGCGCCCCGGGGCCCTCAGCTGAAGCTTTCTTT.

There are a few counts of this clonotype. In DNA, the CDR3 is TGTGCCAGCAGGTCTCCCGGGACTAGCTCCTACAATGAGCAGTTCTTC. Amino acid sequence: CASRSPGTSSYNEQFF. This chain joins TRBV7-9 and TRBJ2-1, with 8 bases identical to TRBD2. CDR1 is SEHNR and CDR2 is FQNEAQ in the germline V gene (reference sequence). The CDR3 totals 16 residues. V lost 6 bases, J lost 0 bases, and 7 bases stayed unmatched. Full variable domain (rest looked up from reference TRBV7-9 and TRBJ2-1): DTGVSQNPRHKITKRGQNVTFRCDPISEHNRLYWYRQTLGQGPEFLTYFQNEAQLEKSRLLSDRFSAERPKGSFSTLEIQRTEQGDSAMYLCASRSPGTSSYNEQFFGPGTRLTVL.

The chain couples TRBV5-1 to TRBJ2-7; TRBD2 aligns across 7 bases. With 0 bases clipped from V and 3 bases from J, the junction kept 3 bases outside the gene matches. In germline, CDR1 is SGHRS, CDR2 YFSETQ. CDR3 length equals 14 residues. CDR3 loop: CASSLDGRLYEQYF. The CDR3 coding sequence is TGCGCCAGCAGCTTGGACGGGAGGCTCTACGAGCAGTACTTC.

The J gene is TRBJ2-7, the V gene TRBV18, with D perhaps TRBD2 (6 bases). V lost 2 bases to trimming and J lost 1 base, with 9 bases between them. Germline V gives CDR1 KGHSH, CDR2 LQKENI. CDR3 length: 14 residues. The CDR3: CASSPWGDSYEQYF. CDR3 sequence (DNA): TGTGCCAGCTCACCATGGGGGGATTCCTACGAGCAGTACTTC.

The rearrangement joins TRBV3-1 to TRBJ2-7; D may be TRBD1 (5 bases). This CDR3 has 16 amino acids. The V end lost 1 base, the J end lost 0 bases, and 13 bases lay between the germline ends. Germline CDR1 LGHDT, CDR2 YNNKEL (reference sequence). Here the CDR3 DNA reads TGTGCCAGCAGCCAAGGGGGCAGTTCCCTCTCCTACGAGCAGTACTTC. Its protein is CASSQGGSSLSYEQYF.

Concerning this clonotype: One base away lies a much larger clone, so this may be a sequencing read error. The CDR3 loop reads CSANIADNEQFF. CDR3 bases: TGCAGTGCTAACATAGCGGACAATGAGCAGTTCTTC. V usage is TRBV20-1 and J usage is TRBJ2-1, with a weak D call TRBD2 (6 bases). Trimming took off 4 bases at V and 5 bases at J, with 9 bases between the two ends. The CDR3 spans 12 residues. CDR1 is DFQATT, CDR2 SNEGSKA, per germline (reference sequence).

This clonotype was counted ten times or more. The chain has TRBV12-3 or TRBV12-4 and TRBJ2-3; D tentatively reads TRBD1 or TRBD2 (5 bases each). Between the trimmed V and J ends, which lost 7 bases and 4 bases, there was a span of 21 bases. The CDR3 contains 16 residues. The CDR3 DNA reads TGTGCCAGCAATAACCTTGAGGGGTTTAGGTCAGATACGCAGTATTTT. This translates into CASNNLEGFRSDTQYF.

CDR3 sequence reads: CASSQERPWETQYF. The CDR3 DNA follows: TGTGCCAGCAGCCAAGAACGCCCTTGGGAGACCCAGTACTTC. V usage is TRBV3-1 and J usage is TRBJ2-5; the D is unclear. CDR1 and CDR2 (germline): LGHDT, YNNKEL (reference sequence). The CDR3 has 14 residues. The V end lost 0 bases, the J end lost 5 bases, and 10 bases lay between the germline ends.

The V gene is TRBV20-1, the J gene TRBJ2-7; D call uncertain. Per germline, CDR1 DFQATT and CDR2 SNEGSKA (reference sequence). The CDR3 has 14 residues. V lost 2 bases to trimming and J lost 0 bases, with 11 bases between them. The CDR3 protein is CSARSRSSSYEQYF. CDR3 nucleotide sequence: TGCAGTGCTAGATCCAGGAGCAGCTCCTACGAGCAGTACTTC.

This clonotype was counted between two and nine times. The gene calls are TRBV15 and TRBJ2-7; TRBD2 matches 12 bases. The CDR3 is 15 residues long. J gave up 4 bases and V 8 bases, and 9 bases lay outside the gene matches. Germline V gives CDR1 LNHNV, CDR2 YYDKDF (reference sequence). This CDR3 is CATRLAGDLRYEQYF. CDR3 in DNA: TGTGCCACCCGACTAGCGGGGGACCTCAGATACGAGCAGTACTTC.

This clonotype was observed a few times. The chain is built from TRBV20-1 and TRBJ2-5; maybe TRBD1 (5 bases). V dropped 0 bases and J dropped 13 bases, with 21 bases sitting between them. This CDR3 has 14 residues. CDR1 is DFQATT and CDR2 is SNEGSKA in the germline V gene (reference sequence). This CDR3 is CSARDPGQGQPRYF. DNA of the CDR3: TGCAGTGCTAGAGATCCCGGCCAGGGCCAACCCCGGTACTTC.

This clonotype has a handful of counts. In DNA form, the CDR3 reads TGCAGTGCTAGAGATCTAGGGTGGGAGCAGTACTTC. This translates into CSARDLGWEQYF. The chain joins TRBV20-1 to TRBJ2-7, with D unresolved. The CDR3 extends over 12 amino acids. Trimming stripped 0 bases from V and 7 bases from J, with 10 bases between. CDR1 is DFQATT, CDR2 SNEGSKA, per germline (reference sequence).

This clonotype was counted many times. The rearrangement uses TRBV5-1 and TRBJ1-1; a possible D gene is TRBD1 (6 bases). The CDR3 has 14 residues. V lost 5 bases, J lost 8 bases, and 19 bases lay in between. Germline CDR1 is SGHRS and CDR2 is YFSETQ. This CDR3 reads CASRVRTGSAEAFF. The CDR3 nucleotides are TGCGCCAGCAGAGTAAGAACAGGGTCGGCCGAAGCTTTCTTT.